The sequence of this TCR beta chain was determined in a study of identical twins. Every donor was a healthy Caucasian. TCRdb itself ran the 5' RACE reads through MiXCR, one entry per CDR3 protein. The table records about 660,000 distinct CDR3 sequences, around 8.3% of them present only once. The CDR3 runs to 12 residues. CDR1 and CDR2 from the germline V gene are ENHRY and SYGVKD. The V end was cut by 10 bases, the J end by 0 bases, with 10 bases between. These records were also assigned to another study, of yellow fever vaccine responses in identical twins.

The chain recombines TRBV10-3 with TRBJ2-7; D uncertain. This receptor was taken from a woman aged 18 to 35 in good health. Sequences were obtained from PBMCs. The CDR3 nucleotides read TGTGCCACCGTAGGGAACTCCTACGAGCAGTACTTC. Protein sequence: CATVGNSYEQYF.